Presented here are 9 T cell receptor beta chains from one specimen sequenced in a study of tumor-infiltrating lymphocytes in primary liver carcinoma. The tissue used was unsorted bulk material of about 17-33 mg. RNA and DNA were co-extracted from it with the AllPrep DNA/RNA mini kit. A primer in the constant region served to generate TCR beta cDNA from around 500 ng of total RNA. ARM-PCR was slightly modified, and three nested multiplex PCR rounds with it gave rise to the TCR beta libraries. Primers for the first two PCR rounds were TRBV1-TRBV30 forward primers and a C-beta reverse primer (about 10 cycles per round). From the multiplex PCR reads, TCRdb called clonotypes with MiXCR, one entry per CDR3 protein. The profile shows approximately 79,000 distinct CDR3 sequences, approximately 74% of them singletons. The specimen sequenced was liver tumor tissue from sampling region 4. Noted subset: tumor region T4, right-lateral pole. These receptors originate from a man aged 40-55 years with primary liver carcinoma and hepatitis B virus infection.

Comments on this clonotype: Just one base apart from a much larger clone, this may be a read error. The rearrangement uses TRBV5-4 and TRBJ2-2, with D possibly being TRBD1 or TRBD2 (5 bases each). Germline V gene lookup returns CDR1 SGHNT and CDR2 YYREEE (reference sequence). The CDR3 length is 15 residues. This CDR3 is CTSSSGTHYTGELFF. The CDR3 DNA reads TGTACCAGCAGCTCCGGGACCCACTACACCGGGGAGCTGTTTTTT.

Remarks on this clonotype: At one end, the junction sequence differs from germline, possibly due to a read error. The chain recombines TRBV6-2 or TRBV6-3 with TRBJ2-7; weak D call: TRBD1 (6 bases). Germline V gives CDR1 MNHEY, CDR2 SVGEGT. The CDR3 extends over 14 amino acids. This CDR3 reads CASLLRQDSYEQYF. CDR3 bases: TGTGCCAGCCTCCTTCGACAGGACTCCTACGAGCAGTACTTT.

The chain is built from TRBV4-2 and TRBJ2-7, with D hard to call. CDR3 length equals 14 residues. Germline CDR1 and CDR2: LGHNA and YNFKEQ. Trimming took off 0 bases at V and 9 bases at J, with 15 bases between the two ends. The CDR3 DNA reads as TGTGCCAGCAGCCAAGATCTCTTGGTGGGCGGGCAGTACTTC. Translated: CASSQDLLVGGQYF.

The chain links TRBV11-3 to TRBJ2-3, with 7 bases aligning to TRBD1. The J segment lost 6 bases and the V segment lost 1 base, leaving 7 bases of the junction unmatched. Germline loops: CDR1 SGHNT, CDR2 YENEEA. CDR3 length: 15 residues. DNA of the CDR3: TGTGCCAGCAGCTTAGCGGGACAGCCTACTGATACGCAGTATTTT. This encodes CASSLAGQPTDTQYF.

This clonotype showed up many times. The rearrangement links TRBV29-1 to TRBJ2-3; D could derive from TRBD1 or TRBD2 (6 bases each). Trimming took 4 bases from V and 2 from J, leaving 13 bases between them. CDR1 and CDR2 from the germline V gene are SQVTM and ANQGSEA. The CDR3 loop spans 14 amino acids. The CDR3 region has the DNA TGCAGCGTTGGATCCGGGGGCCACACAGATACGCAGTATTTT. Amino acid sequence: CSVGSGGHTDTQYF.

This clonotype occurred once. Given the absence of the conserved phenylalanine or tryptophan at the CDR3 end, a read error is likely. This sequence joins TRBV12-3 or TRBV12-4 and TRBJ2-7, with 7 bases fitting TRBD1. The V and J ends lost 6 bases and 4 bases, in that order; junction bases with no gene match: 9. The CDR3 spans 14 residues. This CDR3 is CASSPRDRTYEQYS. DNA of the CDR3: TGTGCCAGCAGCCCCCGGGACAGAACTTACGAGCAGTACTCC.

The rearrangement joins TRBV12-3 or TRBV12-4 to TRBJ2-3; 8 positions match TRBD2. The CDR3 totals 18 residues. Trimming at V came to 5 bases and at J to 1 base, leaving 14 bases not matched to a gene. For the CDR3, the DNA is TGTGCCAGCAGTGGCGGGGGGACTGGCGGACAACGCACAGATACGCAGTATTTT. Its translation is CASSGGGTGGQRTDTQYF.

The CDR3 nucleotides read TGTGCCAGCAGCGGAAGACTAACGGAGGGGAACACCGGGGAGCTGTTTTTT. Its translation is CASSGRLTEGNTGELFF. This chain connects TRBV11-2 to TRBJ2-2, with a weak D call TRBD2 (6 bases). V shed 5 bases and J shed 1 base, with 17 bases lying between them. Germline V CDR1 and CDR2: SGHAT, FQNNGV. This CDR3 is 17 amino acids long.

The chain combines TRBV19 with TRBJ1-5; perhaps TRBD1 as D (5 bases). This CDR3 is built from 14 residues. Germline V gene data show CDR1 as LNHDA and CDR2 as SQIVND (reference sequence). Trimming stripped 6 bases from V and 5 bases from J, with 14 bases between. The CDR3 loop reads CASSPTVSHQPQHF. Written as DNA, the CDR3 is TGTGCCAGTAGCCCGACAGTAAGCCATCAGCCCCAGCATTTT.